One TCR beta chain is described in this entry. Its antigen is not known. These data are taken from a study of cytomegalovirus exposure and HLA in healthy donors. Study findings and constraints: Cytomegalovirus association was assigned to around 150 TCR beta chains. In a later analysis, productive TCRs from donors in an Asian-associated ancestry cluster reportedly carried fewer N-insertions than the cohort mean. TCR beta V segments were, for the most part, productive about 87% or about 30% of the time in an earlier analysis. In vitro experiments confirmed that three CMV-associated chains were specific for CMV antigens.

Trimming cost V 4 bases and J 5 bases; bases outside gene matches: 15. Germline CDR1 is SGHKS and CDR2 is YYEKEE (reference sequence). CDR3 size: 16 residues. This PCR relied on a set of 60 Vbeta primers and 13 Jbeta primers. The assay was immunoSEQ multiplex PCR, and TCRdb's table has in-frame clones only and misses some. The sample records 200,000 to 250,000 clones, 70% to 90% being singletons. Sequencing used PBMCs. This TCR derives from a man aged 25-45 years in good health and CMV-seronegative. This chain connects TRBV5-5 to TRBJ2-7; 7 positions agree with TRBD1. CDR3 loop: CASSRGRGLSIDEQYF. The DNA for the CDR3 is TGTGCCAGCAGCCGAGGCAGGGGGTTGTCTATCGACGAGCAGTACTTC.